This T cell receptor (beta chain) was sequenced during a study of response to subunit inactivated influenza vaccine. TCRdb called the RT-PCR reads again in MiXCR, with one record for every CDR3 protein. Of roughly 650,000 distinct CDR3 sequences in the sample, more than 15% are singletons; the top ten hold approximately 10%. There are many counts of this clonotype. Germline V CDR1 and CDR2: SGHRS, YFSETQ. CDR3 length: 18 amino acids. Trimming removed 5 bases from V and 6 bases from J, with 30 bases in between. The chain couples TRBV5-1 to TRBJ2-7; a possible D gene is TRBD1 (6 bases). The sequenced sample was PBMCs from blood, obtained about 11 days after vaccination. This receptor was identified in a man in his fifties or sixties who received an inactivated influenza vaccine. CDR3 coding DNA: TGCGCCAGCAGGACGGACAGTTGGCCCGGGGTGAGAACGAGCGAGCAGTACTTC. This encodes CASRTDSWPGVRTSEQYF.